This is a list of T cell receptor beta chains from one sample in a study of T cell changes during pregnancy in multiple sclerosis. Sequencing used immunoSEQ multiplex PCR; TCRdb keeps in-frame clones, though not all of them. The data contain some 30,000 clones, about 92% of them singletons. Sequenced material: peripheral blood, taken in the first trimester of pregnancy. The source of these receptors is a female donor in good health, enrolled as a control in a pregnancy study. Each CDR3 is given with its conserved first and last residue. Each record gives: D gene, J gene, clone size, V gene, CDR3 protein, CDR3 DNA. D genes are given only for firm matches. The listing skips clone size in some rows; elsewhere it reads once, few, many or a size class.

D: TRBD2
J: TRBJ2-5
size: .
V: TRBV11-2
CDR3: CASSGGGGQETQYF
DNA: TGTGCCAGCAGCGGGGGGGGTGGGCAAGAGACCCAGTACTTC

D: .
J: TRBJ2-1
size: .
V: TRBV11-2
CDR3: CASSLDMADNEQFF
DNA: TGTGCCAGCAGCTTAGATATGGCGGACAATGAGCAGTTCTTC

D: TRBD2
J: TRBJ2-5
size: .
V: TRBV5-8
CDR3: CASSLGRSGGKETQYF
DNA: TGTGCCAGCAGCTTGGGTCGTAGCGGGGGTAAAGAGACCCAGTACTTC

D: .
J: TRBJ1-5
size: .
V: TRBV10-3
CDR3: CAISESTTPQPQHF
DNA: TGTGCCATCAGTGAGTCGACAACCCCACAGCCCCAGCATTTT

D: .
J: TRBJ1-1
size: .
V: TRBV5-1
CDR3: CASSLERGSGTEAFF
DNA: TGCGCCAGCAGCTTGGAACGGGGGTCAGGCACTGAAGCTTTCTTT

D: .
J: TRBJ2-3
size: few
V: TRBV9
CDR3: CASSADPSGEGADTQYF
DNA: TGTGCCAGCAGCGCCGACCCCTCGGGGGAAGGGGCAGATACGCAGTATTTT

D: TRBD2
J: TRBJ2-2
size: .
V: TRBV2
CDR3: CASTGTTRTGELFF
DNA: TGTGCCAGCACCGGGACTACGAGAACCGGGGAGCTGTTTTTT

D: TRBD2
J: TRBJ2-7
size: once
V: TRBV19
CDR3: CASSLRERAYEQYF
DNA: TGTGCCAGTAGTCTGCGGGAGAGAGCCTACGAGCAGTACTTC

D: .
J: TRBJ1-1
size: .
V: TRBV25-1
CDR3: CASSEYRVNTEAFF
DNA: TGTGCCAGCAGTGAATATCGAGTGAACACTGAAGCTTTCTTT

D: TRBD1
J: TRBJ2-7
size: .
V: TRBV19
CDR3: CASSIGQGARYEQYF
DNA: TGTGCCAGTAGTATAGGACAGGGGGCCCGGTACGAGCAGTACTTC

D: .
J: TRBJ2-2
size: .
V: TRBV15
CDR3: CATSRARTFRDTGELFF
DNA: TGTGCCACCAGCAGAGCCCGGACATTTCGAGACACCGGGGAGCTGTTTTTT

D: TRBD2
J: TRBJ2-3
size: .
V: TRBV30
CDR3: CAWSSPGTSGITDTQYF
DNA: TGTGCCTGGAGTTCCCCCGGGACTAGCGGAATCACAGATACGCAGTATTTT

D: TRBD1
J: TRBJ2-3
size: once
V: TRBV30
CDR3: CAWSVGTGGADTQYF
DNA: TGTGCCTGGAGTGTGGGGACAGGGGGTGCGGATACGCAGTATTTT

D: .
J: TRBJ2-1
size: .
V: TRBV7-2
CDR3: CASSLSGTHNYNEQFF
DNA: TGTGCCAGCAGCCTCTCGGGAACGCATAACTACAATGAGCAGTTCTTC

D: .
J: TRBJ1-4
size: .
V: TRBV4-3
CDR3: CASSQVPQGSEKLFF
DNA: TGCGCCAGCAGCCAAGTACCCCAGGGTAGTGAAAAACTGTTTTTT

D: .
J: TRBJ2-2
size: once
V: TRBV29-1
CDR3: CSGGAGGHTGELFF
DNA: TGCAGCGGGGGGGCAGGGGGGCACACCGGGGAGCTGTTTTTT

D: .
J: TRBJ2-7
size: .
V: TRBV18
CDR3: CASSLGLSYEQYF
DNA: TGTGCCAGCTCACTTGGACTATCGTACGAGCAGTACTTC

D: .
J: TRBJ1-2
size: .
V: TRBV7-9
CDR3: CASEREMGYGYTF
DNA: TGTGCCAGCGAGAGGGAGATGGGCTATGGCTACACCTTC

D: .
J: TRBJ2-1
size: .
V: TRBV2
CDR3: CASSDTTSYNEQFF
DNA: TGTGCCAGCAGTGATACAACCTCCTACAATGAGCAGTTCTTC

D: TRBD1
J: TRBJ1-2
size: .
V: TRBV6-1
CDR3: CASSEEAGGYGYTF
DNA: TGTGCCAGCAGTGAAGAGGCAGGGGGCTATGGCTACACCTTC

D: TRBD1
J: TRBJ1-2
size: .
V: TRBV5-1
CDR3: CASALTGTGISGYTF
DNA: TGCGCCAGCGCTCTCACCGGGACAGGGATTTCTGGCTACACCTTC

D: .
J: TRBJ1-1
size: .
V: TRBV18
CDR3: CASSPTVPNTEAFF
DNA: TGTGCCAGCTCACCGACAGTTCCGAACACTGAAGCTTTCTTT

D: TRBD1
J: TRBJ1-1
size: .
V: TRBV19
CDR3: CASSLDRGGNTEAFF
DNA: TGTGCCAGTAGTCTCGACAGGGGGGGAAACACTGAAGCTTTCTTT

D: .
J: TRBJ2-7
size: .
V: TRBV18
CDR3: CASSPGEPYEQYF
DNA: TGTGCCAGCTCACCAGGGGAGCCATACGAGCAGTACTTC

D: TRBD2
J: TRBJ2-2
size: .
V: TRBV4-1
CDR3: CASSQRLAGANTGELFF
DNA: TGCGCCAGCAGCCAAAGACTAGCGGGGGCGAACACCGGGGAGCTGTTTTTT

D: .
J: TRBJ1-4
size: .
V: TRBV23-1
CDR3: CASSPGSGPEKLFF
DNA: TGCGCCAGCAGCCCCGGGTCCGGCCCTGAAAAACTGTTTTTT

D: TRBD2
J: TRBJ2-2
size: .
V: TRBV6-5
CDR3: CASRRLAVNTGELFF
DNA: TGTGCCAGCAGGAGACTAGCGGTTAACACCGGGGAGCTGTTTTTT

D: TRBD1
J: TRBJ2-1
size: .
V: TRBV5-1
CDR3: CASSPGQGFYDEQFF
DNA: TGCGCCAGCAGCCCGGGACAGGGTTTTTACGATGAGCAGTTCTTC

D: .
J: TRBJ2-2
size: .
V: TRBV6-1
CDR3: CASSVRGTGELFF
DNA: TGTGCCAGCAGTGTCCGGGGGACCGGGGAGCTGTTTTTT

D: TRBD1
J: TRBJ1-2
size: .
V: TRBV19
CDR3: CASSIESTGPIPIYGYTF
DNA: TGTGCCAGTAGTATAGAGTCGACAGGGCCCATACCAATCTATGGCTACACCTTC

D: .
J: TRBJ2-7
size: .
V: TRBV7-2
CDR3: CASSQPTGYEQYF
DNA: TGTGCCAGCAGCCAGCCCACAGGGTACGAGCAGTACTTC

D: .
J: TRBJ2-1
size: .
V: TRBV4-1
CDR3: CASSQEGHYNEQFF
DNA: TGCGCCAGCAGCCAAGAGGGCCACTACAATGAGCAGTTCTTC

D: TRBD1
J: TRBJ1-6
size: once
V: TRBV5-1
CDR3: CASSPGQGASPLHF
DNA: TGCGCCAGCAGCCCCGGACAGGGGGCTTCACCCCTCCACTTT

D: .
J: TRBJ2-1
size: .
V: TRBV5-1
CDR3: CASSLATGAVLDEQFF
DNA: TGCGCCAGCAGCTTGGCCACTGGGGCGGTATTGGATGAGCAGTTCTTC

D: TRBD1
J: TRBJ1-1
size: .
V: TRBV18
CDR3: CASSPNLQGRNTEAFF
DNA: TGTGCCAGCTCACCCAACTTACAGGGGAGAAACACTGAAGCTTTCTTT

D: .
J: TRBJ1-4
size: .
V: TRBV5-1
CDR3: CASSLAAGGAEKLFF
DNA: TGCGCCAGCAGCTTGGCGGCAGGAGGGGCTGAAAAACTGTTTTTT

D: .
J: TRBJ2-2
size: .
V: TRBV9
CDR3: CASSAVGGTGELFF
DNA: TGTGCCAGCAGCGCGGTAGGGGGTACCGGGGAGCTGTTTTTT

D: .
J: TRBJ2-1
size: .
V: TRBV2
CDR3: CAAQQVYNEQFF
DNA: TGTGCCGCCCAGCAGGTATACAATGAGCAGTTCTTC

D: .
J: TRBJ1-2
size: .
V: TRBV30
CDR3: CAWRLDRRYGYTF
DNA: TGTGCCTGGAGATTAGACAGGCGCTATGGCTACACCTTC

D: TRBD1
J: TRBJ1-1
size: .
V: TRBV6-1
CDR3: CASSELGQGVAEAFF
DNA: TGTGCCAGCAGTGAATTGGGACAGGGGGTAGCTGAAGCTTTCTTT

D: TRBD2
J: TRBJ2-1
size: .
V: TRBV11-3
CDR3: CASSATSGSVGEQFF
DNA: TGTGCCAGCAGCGCGACTAGCGGGAGTGTTGGTGAGCAGTTCTTC

D: TRBD2
J: TRBJ2-5
size: .
V: TRBV19
CDR3: CASSVGTSHQETQYF
DNA: TGTGCCAGTAGTGTGGGGACTAGCCACCAAGAGACCCAGTACTTC

D: .
J: TRBJ1-1
size: .
V: TRBV6-6
CDR3: CASSSGGVNTEAFF
DNA: TGTGCCAGCAGTTCCGGGGGAGTGAACACTGAAGCTTTCTTT

D: .
J: TRBJ1-1
size: once
V: TRBV30
CDR3: CAWITGGSEAFF
DNA: TGTGCCTGGATCACTGGGGGCAGCGAAGCTTTCTTT

D: .
J: TRBJ2-4
size: .
V: TRBV7-6
CDR3: CASSLGKGLAKNIQYF
DNA: TGTGCCAGCAGCTTAGGAAAGGGACTAGCCAAAAACATTCAGTACTTC

D: .
J: TRBJ1-5
size: .
V: TRBV6-1
CDR3: CASSPGHTNQPQHF
DNA: TGTGCCAGCAGTCCGGGACACACAAATCAGCCCCAGCATTTT

D: TRBD2
J: TRBJ2-5
size: .
V: TRBV2
CDR3: CASSEVGRSGRAEETQYF
DNA: TGTGCCAGCAGTGAAGTAGGGAGGAGCGGGAGGGCTGAGGAGACCCAGTACTTC